This T cell receptor beta chain was identified in a study of cytomegalovirus exposure and HLA in healthy donors. General observations from the study: Diagnosis of cytomegalovirus status made by the classifier reportedly showed high specificity and sensitivity. Specific recognition of CMV antigens was confirmed in vitro for three chains (all CMV-associated). Investigators reported 150 to 200 TCR beta chains as tied to cytomegalovirus. For most TCR sequences rarity was the rule, although some public TCRs occurred in many donors.

Concerning this clone itself: Its antigen is currently unknown.

Profiled with immunoSEQ multiplex PCR; TCRdb holds only in-frame clones, not every one. The sample consists of 170,000 or so clones, 85% of them appearing once. This CDR3 has 14 amino acids. The clonotype comes from a man between 18 and 35 years old in good health and CMV-seropositive. Sequencing input: PBMCs. This chain uses TRBV7-5 with TRBJ1-2; the DNA was not compared with TRBD1, the D call given in the table. TRBV7-5 is described as a pseudogene. The CDR3 protein is CARRVDRGNYGYTF. The CDR3 DNA is TGTGCCAGAAGAGTCGACAGGGGAAACTATGGCTACACCTTC.